Below, 22 T cell receptor beta chains from the same sample are listed, as sequenced in a study of T cells in localized non-small cell lung cancer. Libraries were prepared by immunoSEQ multiplex PCR; TCRdb keeps only in-frame clonotypes and omits some of them. The sample contains under 2,000 clones, approximately 32% of which appear only once. Sample: lung tumor tissue, taken before any cancer treatment. These receptors were obtained from a female donor older than 55 with stage I squamous cell lung carcinoma.

This chain uses TRBV19 with TRBJ2-5, with 8 bases matching TRBD1. This CDR3 has 15 residues. Germline lookup yields CDR1 LNHDA and CDR2 SQIVND (reference sequence). V was clipped by 0 bases and J by 5 bases; unmatched bases: 5. CDR3 region: CASSIETGVFETQYF. In nucleotides, the CDR3 is TGTGCCAGTAGTATAGAGACAGGGGTATTTGAGACCCAGTACTTC. The entire variable domain, with the rest obtained from reference TRBV19 and TRBJ2-5, is as follows: DGGITQSPKYLFRKEGQNVTLSCEQNLNHDAMYWYRQDPGQGLRLIYYSQIVNDFQKGDIAEGYSVSREKKESFPLTVTSAQKNPTAFYLCASSIETGVFETQYFGPGTRLLVL.

This clone was found a few times. The genes are TRBV9 and TRBJ2-2; 11 bases align to TRBD2. The J segment lost 7 bases and the V segment lost 7 bases, leaving 9 bases of the junction unmatched. CDR1 is SGDLS, CDR2 YYNGEE, per germline. The CDR3 spans 15 residues. The DNA for the CDR3 is TGTGCCAGCGCCGGACTAGCGGGCAGGAGCGGGGAGCTGTTTTTT. Translation gives CASAGLAGRSGELFF. The full variable domain, its missing parts supplied by reference TRBV9 and TRBJ2-2, is DSGVTQTPKHLITATGQRVTLRCSPRSGDLSVYWYQQSLDQGLQFLIQYYNGEERAKGNILERFSAQQFPDLHSELNLSSLELGDSALYFCASAGLAGRSGELFFGEGSRLTVL.

This chain connects TRBV30 to TRBJ1-1; D may be TRBD1 (5 bases). Germline V gives CDR1 GTSNPN, CDR2 SVGIG (reference sequence). Trimming stripped 1 base from V and 0 bases from J, with 24 bases between. The CDR3 has 19 residues. CDR3 DNA sequence: TGTGCCTGGAGTGCCTCCCGACCCCAAGGGGTTGGCATGAACACTGAAGCTTTCTTT. Its translation is CAWSASRPQGVGMNTEAFF.

This chain links TRBV9 with TRBJ1-3; TRBD1 matches at 8 bases. From germline, CDR1 is SGDLS and CDR2 YYNGEE. The length of the CDR3 is 15 residues. With 4 bases clipped from V and 3 bases from J, the junction kept 6 bases outside the gene matches. CDR3 sequence reads: CASSTGQENGNTIYF. The CDR3 DNA sequence: TGTGCCAGCAGCACGGGACAGGAGAATGGAAACACCATATATTTT.

The genes are TRBV30 and TRBJ1-3; no clear D gene. V was shortened by 2 bases and J by 0 bases, with 5 bases between the two germline ends. The germline CDR1 and CDR2 sequences are GTSNPN and SVGIG (reference sequence). CDR3 size: 13 residues. CDR3 coding DNA: TGTGCCTGGAGTACGGTCTCTGGAAACACCATATATTTT. It codes for CAWSTVSGNTIYF.

This clone was counted only a few times. The chain joins TRBV6-8 to TRBJ2-7; 8 nucleotides match TRBD2. V gave up 4 bases and J gave up 4 bases; unmatched junction bases: 6. This CDR3 contains 14 residues. Germline CDR1 MNHGY, CDR2 SAAAGT. The CDR3 region is CASSFGGGTYEQYF. As DNA, the CDR3 is TGTGCCAGCAGTTTCGGCGGGGGGACGTACGAGCAGTACTTC.

This clone was counted a few times. The chain carries TRBV11-3 and TRBJ1-1, with D tentatively TRBD1 (6 bases). Looked up from germline, CDR1 is SGHNT and CDR2 is YENEEA. Trimming cost V 4 bases and J 1 base, with 10 bases left between them. The CDR3 spans 14 residues. The CDR3 sequence: CASSWTEANTEAFF. The CDR3 DNA follows: TGTGCCAGCAGCTGGACAGAAGCGAACACTGAAGCTTTCTTT.

CDR3 residues: CASSQDQLLAYNEQFF. CDR3 nucleotides: TGCGCCAGCAGCCAAGATCAACTCCTAGCCTACAATGAGCAGTTCTTC. The chain uses TRBV1 and TRBJ2-1; the table names TRBD2, a call not compared with the DNA. TRBV1 represents a pseudogene. The CDR3 has 16 residues.

This chain joins TRBV15 and TRBJ2-7; 9 nucleotides agree with TRBD2. Per germline, CDR1 LNHNV and CDR2 YYDKDF (reference sequence). The CDR3 contains 18 residues. Trimming took 0 bases from V and 0 from J; bases not matched to a gene: 9. CDR3 sequence (DNA): TGTGCCACCAGCAGAGATCGCGGGAGGGGGTCCAGCTCCTACGAGCAGTACTTC. This codes for CATSRDRGRGSSSYEQYF.

The chain is built from TRBV9 and TRBJ2-2; TRBD1 matches 7 bases. Germline CDR1 reads SGDLS; CDR2 reads YYNGEE. This CDR3 region has 14 residues. J lost 0 bases, V lost 7 bases, and 3 bases had no gene match. CDR3 nucleotide sequence: TGTGCCAGCCGAGGGACAGCGAACACCGGGGAGCTGTTTTTT. This sequence encodes CASRGTANTGELFF.

V is TRBV19 and J is TRBJ2-3; possibly TRBD1 for D (5 bases). The germline V gene encodes CDR1 LNHDA and CDR2 SQIVND (reference sequence). The CDR3 runs 14 residues. V lost 6 bases to trimming and J lost 5 bases, with 15 bases between them. The CDR3 sequence is CASSPDRLIDTQYF. The DNA of the CDR3 is TGTGCCAGTAGCCCCGACAGACTTATAGATACGCAGTATTTT.

The chain uses TRBV29-1 and TRBJ2-1; the match to TRBD2 covers 13 bases. This CDR3 has 18 residues. The V segment lost 4 bases and the J segment 0 bases; nucleotides outside the gene matches: 9. The germline V gene encodes CDR1 SQVTM and CDR2 ANQGSEA. CDR3 sequence reads: CSVVGTSGELPSYNEQFF. Here the CDR3 DNA reads TGCAGCGTTGTAGGGACTAGCGGGGAGTTACCCTCCTACAATGAGCAGTTCTTC.

This clone ranks as medium-sized. The chain has TRBV11-3 and TRBJ2-1, with D unresolved. The CDR3 has 14 amino acids. CDR1 is SGHNT and CDR2 is YENEEA in the germline V gene. V was cut by 5 bases and J by 5 bases, with 13 bases left in between. The CDR3 coding sequence is TGTGCCAGCAGCCCACATAGAGCAAACAATGAGCAGTTCTTC. Translated: CASSPHRANNEQFF.

The table lists this clone with a few counts. This chain uses TRBV12-2 with TRBJ1-1. TRBV12-2 is termed a pseudogene. The CDR3 is 14 amino acids. The CDR3 region is CATTFGGLNTEAFF. The CDR3, as DNA: TGTGCCACCACGTTCGGGGGGCTAAACACTGAAGCTTTCTTT.

The genes are TRBV29-1 and TRBJ1-1; D possibly corresponds to TRBD1 (6 bases). The germline V gene encodes CDR1 SQVTM and CDR2 ANQGSEA. Trimming removed 6 bases at V and 4 bases at J, with 27 bases between. The CDR3 is 17 residues long. CDR3 sequence reads: CSVQSGARGSLSTEAFF. The CDR3 DNA reads as TGCAGCGTCCAAAGCGGGGCCAGGGGAAGTCTAAGCACTGAAGCTTTCTTT.

On this clone itself: At least one nucleotide is ambiguous or was not read, and the resulting amino acid is denoted X. This rearrangement joins TRBV5-1 to TRBJ1-3; a possible D gene is TRBD1 (5 bases). The germline V gene has CDR1 SGHRS and CDR2 YFSETQ. The V end was cut by 0 bases, the J end by 5 bases, with 9 bases between. This CDR3 spans 14 amino acids. The CDR3: CASSLDGAXNTIYF. In DNA form, the CDR3 reads TGCGCCAGCAGCTTGGACGGGGCTRGAAACACCATATATTTT.

This clone was observed a few times. This sequence joins TRBV6-8 and TRBJ2-3; a possible D gene is TRBD2 (5 bases). The germline gives CDR1 MNHGY, CDR2 SAAAGT. Trimming shortened V by 0 bases and J by 3 bases, and 10 bases separated the two germline ends. CDR3 length: 15 amino acids. CDR3 bases: TGTGCCAGCAGTTACTCGAGCAGGAGGACAGATACGCAGTATTTT. Protein product: CASSYSSRRTDTQYF.

There are a few counts of this clone. This chain uses TRBV11-3 with TRBJ2-7, with D perhaps being TRBD1 or TRBD2 (5 bases each). CDR3 size: 14 residues. V dropped 5 bases and J dropped 7 bases, with 18 bases sitting between them. Germline loops: CDR1 SGHNT, CDR2 YENEEA. CDR3 in DNA: TGTGCCAGCAGCCGTGGGGCCAGCGGCAGGGAGCAGTACTTC. This sequence encodes CASSRGASGREQYF.

The chain links TRBV6-7 to TRBJ1-5; TRBD1 agrees at 8 bases. TRBV6-7 falls under the ORF class, with uncertain function. This CDR3 region has 16 residues. With 2 bases clipped from V and 6 bases from J, the junction kept 9 bases outside the gene matches. CDR3 loop: CASSYQGAQGAQPQHF. CDR3 coding DNA: TGTGCCAGCAGTTACCAGGGGGCGCAGGGGGCTCAGCCCCAGCATTTT.

This clone was found once. The rearrangement joins TRBV28 to TRBJ1-2, with a possible D match to TRBD1 (6 bases). V was cut by 1 base and J by 0 bases, with 6 bases left in between. CDR3 size: 14 residues. In germline, CDR1 is MDHEN, CDR2 SYDVKM. CDR3 nucleotide sequence: TGTGCCAGCAGTTTATCAGGGGCTAACTATGGCTACACCTTC. Translation gives CASSLSGANYGYTF.

This clone was detected only a few times. This sequence joins TRBV11-3 and TRBJ2-1; TRBD2 matches 7 bases. Germline lookup yields CDR1 SGHNT and CDR2 YENEEA. This CDR3 has 15 amino acids. The trim removed 5 bases at V and 6 bases at J, leaving 10 bases unmatched. CDR3 sequence: CASSPSAGSFNEQFF. The CDR3 DNA is TGTGCCAGCAGCCCCTCAGCGGGGAGCTTCAATGAGCAGTTCTTC.

This clone was seen a handful of times. The V and J genes are TRBV30 and TRBJ2-7; TRBD1 or TRBD2 may be the D gene (6 bases each). Trimming left V 5 bases short and J 5 bases short, with 13 bases between. Per germline, CDR1 GTSNPN and CDR2 SVGIG (reference sequence). The CDR3 totals 12 residues. The CDR3 here is CAWAGGPHEQYF. The CDR3 nucleotides are TGTGCCTGGGCCGGGGGCCCCCACGAGCAGTACTTC.